The 8 T cell receptor beta chains given below trace back to one sample, sequenced in a study of T cell responses to AZD1222 COVID-19 vaccine. Using immunoSEQ multiplex PCR, the repertoire was profiled, and TCRdb retains in-frame clones only, with some absent. Of over 95,000 clones in the sample, about 89% are singletons; the top ten hold over 3.5%. Material: peripheral blood, obtained on day 0 of AZD1222 vaccination. The receptors originated from an adult in good health.

A few counts support this clone. The V gene is TRBV3-1 (or the pseudogene TRBV3-2), the J gene TRBJ2-1; the match to TRBD2 covers 14 bases. With 2 bases clipped from V and 3 bases from J, the junction kept 6 bases outside the gene matches. The CDR3 contains 18 residues. Germline CDR1 reads LGHDT; CDR2 reads YNNKEL (reference sequence). DNA of the CDR3: TGTGCCAGCAGCCAACCAACGGGACTAGCGGGGGTCTACAATGAGCAGTTCTTC. It encodes CASSQPTGLAGVYNEQFF.

V and J are TRBV19 and TRBJ2-5, with TRBD1 matching over 11 bases. The CDR3 loop spans 16 amino acids. The V and J ends lost 6 bases and 5 bases, in that order; junction bases with no gene match: 11. Per germline, CDR1 LNHDA and CDR2 SQIVND (reference sequence). The CDR3 DNA reads TGTGCCAGTAGGACTTCGGGACAGGGGGGTTGGGAGACCCAGTACTTC. Encoded protein: CASRTSGQGGWETQYF.

This clone showed up just once. V usage is TRBV6-1 and J usage is TRBJ2-1, with D unresolved. This CDR3 is built from 16 residues. Deletions cut 0 bases from V and 3 bases from J, with 12 bases between. Germline V gene lookup returns CDR1 MNHNS and CDR2 SASEGT. The CDR3 DNA reads as TGTGCCAGCAGTGAAGCGAGTTCGGAAATCTACAATGAGCAGTTCTTC. Amino acid sequence: CASSEASSEIYNEQFF.

V is TRBV29-1 and J is TRBJ2-3, with 8 bases aligning to TRBD1. Germline loops: CDR1 SQVTM, CDR2 ANQGSEA. The junction had 2 bases not matched to a gene; V was cut back by 6 bases and J by 0 bases. The CDR3 runs to 13 residues. This chain's CDR3 is CSVDRASTDTQYF. The CDR3 nucleotides are TGCAGCGTGGACAGGGCCAGCACAGATACGCAGTATTTT.

This clone was observed a single time. The chain links TRBV4-1 to TRBJ2-7; D is unclear. The germline gives CDR1 MGHRA, CDR2 YSYEKL. The CDR3 runs to 14 residues. The V and J ends lost 0 bases and 6 bases respectively, with 12 bases between them. The chain's CDR3 is CASSQDSGAPEQYF. The DNA for the CDR3 is TGCGCCAGCAGCCAAGATTCAGGCGCCCCCGAGCAGTACTTC.

The rearrangement joins TRBV6-5 to TRBJ1-1, with D unresolved. V gave up 0 bases and J gave up 11 bases, with 16 bases separating them. Germline V CDR1 and CDR2: MNHEY, SVGAGI. The CDR3 is made up of 14 amino acids. The CDR3 protein is CASSYSFRAVWAFF. The CDR3 DNA is TGTGCCAGCAGTTACTCTTTCAGAGCCGTCTGGGCTTTCTTT.

The chain carries TRBV4-2 and TRBJ1-3; D ambiguous. Germline-derived CDR1 and CDR2 are LGHNA and YNFKEQ. This CDR3 region has 15 residues. V gave up 2 bases and J gave up 0 bases, with 8 bases separating them. DNA of the CDR3: TGTGCCAGCAGCCAACTACACCGCTCTGGAAACACCATATATTTT. Amino acid sequence: CASSQLHRSGNTIYF.

This chain's CDR3 is CASSQTSSGVYNEQFF. The CDR3 DNA follows: TGCGCCAGCAGCCAGACCTCTAGCGGGGTCTACAATGAGCAGTTCTTC. V gene TRBV4-3 combines with J gene TRBJ2-1, with 9 bases aligning to TRBD2. The CDR3 extends over 16 amino acids. V shed 3 bases and J 3 bases; nucleotides not matched to a gene: 6. Looked up from germline, CDR1 is LGHNA and CDR2 is YSLEER.